The rows below give T cell receptor beta chains drawn from one sample of a study of Graves' ophthalmopathy and Graves' hyperthyroidism. TCRdb passed the multiplex PCR reads through MiXCR, listing each CDR3 protein once. Of 600,000 to 950,000 distinct CDR3 sequences in the sample, roughly 40% were seen once. The sequencing sample was made of peripheral blood. The receptor set was obtained from an adult man with Graves' ophthalmopathy. The CDR3 runs from the conserved cysteine through the conserved F or W. A D gene is named only where the DNA matches it firmly. Clone size appears in some rows only: once, few, many, or a class for an expanded clone.

J gene: TRBJ2-7; V gene: TRBV14; clone size: .; D gene: .; CDR3 protein: CASSQGLSTYEQYF; CDR3 DNA: TGTGCCAGCAGCCAAGGACTATCGACCTACGAGCAGTACTTC
J gene: TRBJ2-7; V gene: TRBV20-1; clone size: few; D gene: TRBD2; CDR3 protein: CSARTSGTVLDEQYF; CDR3 DNA: TGCAGTGCCAGGACTAGCGGGACGGTTCTGGACGAGCAGTACTTC
J gene: TRBJ2-7; V gene: TRBV10-3; clone size: many; D gene: .; CDR3 protein: CGRSRFSYEQYF; CDR3 DNA: TGCGGGCGGTCAAGGTTTTCCTACGAGCAGTACTTC
J gene: TRBJ2-5; V gene: TRBV20-1; clone size: few; D gene: .; CDR3 protein: CSARGNRETQYF; CDR3 DNA: TGCAGTGCTAGAGGAAACCGGGAGACCCAGTACTTC
J gene: TRBJ2-5; V gene: TRBV20-1; clone size: .; D gene: .; CDR3 protein: CSAYRVGETQYF; CDR3 DNA: TGCAGTGCCTACAGGGTCGGGGAGACCCAGTACTTC
J gene: TRBJ2-7; V gene: TRBV11-1; clone size: .; D gene: TRBD1; CDR3 protein: CASRPGQGIYEQYF; CDR3 DNA: TGTGCCAGCAGGCCGGGACAGGGGATTTACGAGCAGTACTTC
J gene: TRBJ2-5; V gene: TRBV20-1; clone size: many; D gene: .; CDR3 protein: CSASGTVQETQYF; CDR3 DNA: TGCAGTGCTAGCGGGACGGTGCAAGAGACCCAGTACTTC
J gene: TRBJ2-5; V gene: TRBV7-9; clone size: .; D gene: .; CDR3 protein: CASSQDHGFQETQYF; CDR3 DNA: TGCGCCAGCAGCCAAGATCACGGGTTCCAAGAGACCCAGTACTTC
J gene: TRBJ2-7; V gene: TRBV2; clone size: .; D gene: .; CDR3 protein: CASRIRISYEQYF; CDR3 DNA: TGTGCCAGCAGGATAAGGATTTCCTACGAGCAGTACTTC
J gene: TRBJ1-1; V gene: TRBV7-8; clone size: .; D gene: .; CDR3 protein: CASSQDTGRGGEAFF; CDR3 DNA: TGTGCCAGCAGCCAAGATACAGGGAGGGGTGGAGAAGCTTTCTTT
J gene: TRBJ1-6; V gene: TRBV7-2; clone size: few; D gene: TRBD1; CDR3 protein: CASSAGQGGNSPLHF; CDR3 DNA: TGTGCCAGCAGCGCGGGACAGGGGGGGAATTCACCCCTCCACTTT
J gene: TRBJ1-2; V gene: TRBV10-3; clone size: .; D gene: TRBD1; CDR3 protein: CASSFVGTVYGYTF; CDR3 DNA: TGTGCCAGCAGTTTTGTCGGGACAGTCTATGGCTACACCTTC
J gene: TRBJ1-1; V gene: TRBV10-3; clone size: .; D gene: TRBD1; CDR3 protein: CASSTGAFAEAFF; CDR3 DNA: TGTGCCAGCAGTACAGGGGCTTTCGCTGAAGCTTTCTTT
J gene: TRBJ2-7; V gene: TRBV3-1; clone size: .; D gene: .; CDR3 protein: CASSDRQYLGYEQYF; CDR3 DNA: TGTGCCAGCAGCGACCGACAGTACCTTGGCTACGAGCAGTACTTC
J gene: TRBJ1-1; V gene: TRBV29-1; clone size: .; D gene: TRBD1; CDR3 protein: CSVDVGAGGRNAEAFF; CDR3 DNA: TGCAGCGTTGATGTGGGGGCAGGGGGCCGCAACGCTGAAGCTTTCTTT
J gene: TRBJ2-7; V gene: TRBV25-1; clone size: few; D gene: TRBD1; CDR3 protein: CASSFGTGGVGYEQYF; CDR3 DNA: TGTGCCAGCAGTTTTGGGACAGGGGGCGTTGGCTACGAGCAGTACTTC
J gene: TRBJ2-5; V gene: TRBV7-9; clone size: .; D gene: .; CDR3 protein: CASSLLRGETQYF; CDR3 DNA: TGCGCCAGCAGCCTATTGAGGGGAGAGACCCAGTACTTC
J gene: TRBJ1-2; V gene: TRBV20-1; clone size: few; D gene: .; CDR3 protein: CSATEVAFHGYTF; CDR3 DNA: TGCAGTGCTACCGAGGTGGCGTTCCATGGCTACACCTTC
J gene: TRBJ1-6; V gene: TRBV10-3; clone size: many; D gene: TRBD1; CDR3 protein: CAISEPRTGNNSPLHF; CDR3 DNA: TGTGCCATCAGTGAGCCCCGGACAGGGAACAATTCACCCCTCCACTTT
J gene: TRBJ1-2; V gene: TRBV10-3; clone size: .; D gene: .; CDR3 protein: CASSEARRAGGYTF; CDR3 DNA: TGTGCCAGCAGTGAAGCCCGCAGGGCAGGTGGCTACACCTTC
J gene: TRBJ1-2; V gene: TRBV29-1; clone size: many; D gene: TRBD1; CDR3 protein: CSVGTGTGIVSSYGYTF; CDR3 DNA: TGCAGCGTTGGTACCGGGACAGGGATTGTAAGTAGCTATGGCTACACCTTC
J gene: TRBJ2-7; V gene: TRBV7-8; clone size: many; D gene: .; CDR3 protein: CASTNGPTVAHEQYF; CDR3 DNA: TGTGCCAGCACCAACGGCCCGACTGTGGCCCACGAGCAGTACTTC
J gene: TRBJ1-3; V gene: TRBV25-1; clone size: .; D gene: .; CDR3 protein: CASSSSGFGSGNTIYF; CDR3 DNA: TGTGCCAGCAGTTCCTCAGGATTCGGGTCTGGAAACACCATATATTTT
J gene: TRBJ1-6; V gene: TRBV2; clone size: few; D gene: TRBD1; CDR3 protein: CASSSRRDSYSPLHF; CDR3 DNA: TGTGCCAGCAGTTCGCGCCGGGACAGTTATTCACCCCTCCACTTT
J gene: TRBJ1-1; V gene: TRBV19; clone size: .; D gene: .; CDR3 protein: CASSADTRKYEAFF; CDR3 DNA: TGTGCCAGTAGTGCCGACACTAGAAAATACGAAGCTTTCTTT
J gene: TRBJ2-2; V gene: TRBV7-9; clone size: few; D gene: .; CDR3 protein: CASSFVGRGTGELFF; CDR3 DNA: TGTGCCAGCAGTTTCGTAGGTCGTGGGACCGGGGAGCTGTTTTTT
J gene: TRBJ2-5; V gene: TRBV29-1; clone size: many; D gene: TRBD1; CDR3 protein: CSALGTGGFYETQYF; CDR3 DNA: TGCAGCGCTCTAGGAACAGGGGGGTTCTACGAGACCCAGTACTTC
J gene: TRBJ2-7; V gene: TRBV24-1; clone size: few; D gene: TRBD1; CDR3 protein: CATSDPGTGSYEQYF; CDR3 DNA: TGTGCCACCAGTGACCCAGGGACAGGGTCCTACGAGCAGTACTTC
J gene: TRBJ2-5; V gene: TRBV7-8; clone size: many; D gene: .; CDR3 protein: CASSSRLGVGETQYF; CDR3 DNA: TGTGCCAGCAGCTCCCGCCTCGGGGTTGGGGAGACCCAGTACTTC